One and the same sample provided the 32 T cell receptor beta chains below, sequenced in a study of T cell responses to AZD1222 COVID-19 vaccine. Measured with immunoSEQ multiplex PCR; TCRdb has only the in-frame clones, and not every one. The data hold about 28,000 clones, with around 86% observed a single time. Here the sequenced sample was peripheral blood, taken on day 0 of AZD1222 vaccination. The source of these receptors is an adult in good health.

This rearrangement joins TRBV19 to TRBJ2-3; 11 nucleotides align to TRBD2. With 5 bases clipped from V and 0 bases from J, the junction kept 7 bases outside the gene matches. Germline values: CDR1 LNHDA, CDR2 SQIVND (reference sequence). The CDR3 has 17 amino acids. CDR3 bases: TGTGCCAGTAGTCTCGTAGCGGGAGGGACTAGCACAGATACGCAGTATTTT. This encodes CASSLVAGGTSTDTQYF.

The rearrangement links TRBV19 to TRBJ2-2, with D maybe TRBD1 (5 bases). The CDR3 runs to 15 residues. The V gene lost 2 bases and the J gene lost 1 base, with 8 bases spanning the gap. Germline CDR1 is LNHDA and CDR2 is SQIVND (reference sequence). CDR3 bases: TGTGCCAGTAGTATACAGGGCGTGAACACCGGGGAGCTGTTTTTT. Its protein product is CASSIQGVNTGELFF.

V and J are TRBV5-5 and TRBJ1-5; no reliable D call. Germline CDR1 SGHKS, CDR2 YYEKEE (reference sequence). This CDR3 region has 13 residues. The V and J ends lost 4 bases and 2 bases respectively, with 7 bases between them. This CDR3 is CASSPAGNQPQHF. The CDR3 DNA sequence: TGTGCCAGCAGCCCAGCGGGCAATCAGCCCCAGCATTTT.

This clone has only a few counts. The chain uses TRBV5-1 and TRBJ2-7; TRBD1 matches 9 bases. Germline assignment: CDR1 SGHRS and CDR2 YFSETQ. The CDR3 is 16 amino acids. V shed 0 bases, J shed 0 bases, and the junction held 4 bases outside the gene matches. The DNA of the CDR3 is TGCGCCAGCAGCTTGGGGACAGGGGCATTCTCCTACGAGCAGTACTTC. It codes for CASSLGTGAFSYEQYF.

The CDR3 reads CASRSGGMGYEQYF. The CDR3 DNA reads as TGTGCCAGCAGATCTGGCGGTATGGGCTACGAGCAGTACTTC. The genes are TRBV6-5 and TRBJ2-7; D gene uncertain. V dropped 6 bases and J dropped 3 bases, with 15 bases sitting between them. CDR1 MNHEY and CDR2 SVGAGI come from the germline V gene. The length of the CDR3 is 14 residues.

The chain links TRBV19 to TRBJ2-1, with D perhaps TRBD2 (6 bases). The ends were cut back, 6 bases at V and 4 bases at J, with 19 bases in the middle. The CDR3 has 16 amino acids. Per the germline V gene, CDR1 is LNHDA and CDR2 is SQIVND (reference sequence). For the CDR3, the DNA is TGTGCCAGTAGCCCCCTGAGGGACGGGAGATACAATGAGCAGTTCTTC. Translated, it gives CASSPLRDGRYNEQFF.

The chain joins TRBV6-1 to TRBJ2-3; a possible D gene is TRBD1 (6 bases). V was trimmed by 2 bases and J by 4 bases, leaving 13 bases between them. CDR1 is MNHNS, CDR2 SASEGT, per germline. CDR3 length: 15 amino acids. This chain's CDR3 is CASSELVQGADTQYF. In DNA form, the CDR3 reads TGTGCCAGCAGTGAACTGGTACAGGGAGCAGATACGCAGTATTTT.

The rearrangement joins TRBV6-2 or TRBV6-3 to TRBJ1-4; perhaps TRBD1 as D (5 bases). Germline-derived CDR1 and CDR2 are MNHEY and SVGEGT. Trimming stripped 2 bases from V and 5 bases from J, with 12 bases between. The CDR3 has 15 amino acids. Here the CDR3 reads CASSYIGRENEKLFF. As DNA, the CDR3 is TGTGCCAGCAGTTACATCGGCAGGGAGAATGAAAAACTGTTTTTT.

The CDR3 DNA follows: TGTGCCAGCAGCTTAGGCGGGATAACCTACAATGAGCAGTTCTTC. Translated, it gives CASSLGGITYNEQFF. V usage is TRBV7-9 and J usage is TRBJ2-1; D is perhaps TRBD2 (6 bases). The CDR3 consists of 15 residues. Trimming took 1 base from V and 2 from J, leaving 9 bases between them. Germline V gene lookup returns CDR1 SEHNR and CDR2 FQNEAQ (reference sequence). The full variable domain, with the rest looked up from reference TRBV7-9 and TRBJ2-1, is DTGVSQNPRHKITKRGQNVTFRCDPISEHNRLYWYRQTLGQGPEFLTYFQNEAQLEKSRLLSDRFSAERPKGSFSTLEIQRTEQGDSAMYLCASSLGGITYNEQFFGPGTRLTVL.

This clone was seen once. This chain links TRBV12-5 with TRBJ2-1; D unresolved. From germline, CDR1 is LGHNT and CDR2 FRNRAP. The CDR3 has 14 residues. Trimming removed 1 base at V and 6 bases at J, with 10 bases between. The CDR3 spells CASGLGQAVNEQFF. CDR3 bases: TGTGCTAGTGGTTTGGGGCAGGCGGTCAATGAGCAGTTCTTC.

The table lists this clone with a count of one. This chain links TRBV6-5 with TRBJ2-5; weak D call: TRBD2 (6 bases). The germline CDR1 and CDR2 sequences are MNHEY and SVGAGI. V lost 8 bases, J lost 5 bases, and 9 bases lay in between. This CDR3 is built from 11 residues. The chain's CDR3 is CASGAGETQYF. The CDR3 DNA follows: TGTGCCAGCGGGGCGGGGGAGACCCAGTACTTC.

This chain uses TRBV5-4 with TRBJ2-1; 8 bases map to TRBD2. This CDR3 is 15 amino acids long. J gave up 4 bases and V 0 bases, and 3 bases lay outside the gene matches. CDR1 and CDR2 (germline): SGHNT, YYREEE (reference sequence). In DNA form, the CDR3 reads TGTGCCAGCAGCTTGGCGGGAGGGGGGTACAATGAGCAGTTCTTC. The encoded protein is CASSLAGGGYNEQFF.

J is TRBJ2-2 and V is TRBV28, with D possibly being TRBD1 (6 bases). In germline, CDR1 is MDHEN, CDR2 SYDVKM. Trimming shortened V by 6 bases and J by 3 bases, and 20 bases separated the two germline ends. The CDR3 extends over 17 amino acids. Written as DNA, the CDR3 is TGTGCCAGCAGCCAAAGGCCCGGGACATCGTACACCGGGGAGCTGTTTTTT. Protein sequence: CASSQRPGTSYTGELFF.

V usage is TRBV28 and J usage is TRBJ2-7; TRBD1 or TRBD2 may be the D gene (6 bases each). The CDR3 consists of 15 residues. V was trimmed by 5 bases and J by 7 bases, leaving 21 bases between them. Germline V gene sequence: CDR1 MDHEN, CDR2 SYDVKM. CDR3 sequence reads: CASSPWRGNSGEQYF. In nucleotides, the CDR3 is TGTGCCAGCAGTCCGTGGAGGGGGAATTCCGGTGAGCAGTACTTC.

The chain has TRBV5-1 and TRBJ1-1, with D possibly matching TRBD1 (5 bases). Trimming removed 6 bases at V and 0 bases at J, with 12 bases between. The germline V gene encodes CDR1 SGHRS and CDR2 YFSETQ. This CDR3 contains 14 residues. The CDR3 nucleotides are TGCGCCAGCACCTCTGGGGGATTGAACACTGAAGCTTTCTTT. Amino acids: CASTSGGLNTEAFF.

This chain uses TRBV16 with TRBJ2-1; 7 nucleotides line up with TRBD1. The CDR3 totals 15 residues. CDR1 and CDR2 from the germline V gene are KGHSY and FQNENV. V trimming: 4 bases; J trimming: 6 bases; junction bases outside the gene matches: 9. The CDR3 coding sequence is TGTGCCAGCAGCCGCACCAGGGGGTCAACCAATGAGCAGTTCTTC. Its protein is CASSRTRGSTNEQFF.

In this sample, this clone turned up a few times. This rearrangement joins TRBV27 to TRBJ2-7; 11 bases fit TRBD1. CDR1 and CDR2 (germline): MNHEY, SMNVEV (reference sequence). V lost 7 bases and J lost 4; bases outside the gene matches: 18. The CDR3 spans 18 residues. The chain's CDR3 is CASKTQRPGQGEGYEQYF. In DNA form, the CDR3 reads TGTGCCAGCAAAACACAGAGACCGGGACAGGGGGAAGGTTACGAGCAGTACTTC.

This rearrangement joins TRBV4-3 to TRBJ2-3; TRBD1 might be the D (5 bases). The V end lost 0 bases, the J end lost 0 bases, and 10 bases lay between the germline ends. The CDR3 is made up of 16 amino acids. The V gene's germline CDR1 is LGHNA and CDR2 YSLEER. CDR3: CASSQDGQLSTDTQYF. In nucleotides, the CDR3 is TGCGCCAGCAGCCAAGATGGACAACTTAGCACAGATACGCAGTATTTT.

The V call is TRBV19, the J call TRBJ2-1, with 10 positions matching TRBD2. Germline CDR1 and CDR2: LNHDA and SQIVND (reference sequence). The V segment lost 4 bases and the J segment 0 bases; nucleotides outside the gene matches: 0. This CDR3 comprises 15 residues. CDR3 in DNA: TGTGCCAGTAGTACTAGCGGGAGCTCCTACAATGAGCAGTTCTTC. Translation gives CASSTSGSSYNEQFF.

Worth noting for this clone: The same CDR3 is also encoded by other DNA sequences in this sample. The V gene is TRBV5-1, the J gene TRBJ2-3; D unresolved. The CDR3 sequence is 13 residues long. Trimming removed 0 bases from V and 2 bases from J, with 4 bases in between. The germline gives CDR1 SGHRS, CDR2 YFSETQ. This chain's CDR3 is CASSLGPTDTQYF. The CDR3 DNA is TGCGCCAGCAGCTTGGGTCCCACAGATACGCAGTATTTT.

The chain uses TRBV9 and TRBJ2-3; no clear D gene. The germline V and J ends were trimmed by 4 bases and 0 bases, with 12 bases remaining between them. The CDR3 runs to 15 residues. Germline CDR1 SGDLS, CDR2 YYNGEE. This CDR3 reads CASSPREGSTDTQYF. The CDR3 nucleotides read TGTGCCAGCAGCCCCCGCGAAGGGAGCACAGATACGCAGTATTTT.

CDR3 nucleotides: TGTGCCAGCAGCTTCCCCGGAGGGGGGAGTTCCTACAATGAGCAGTTCTTC. Protein: CASSFPGGGSSYNEQFF. The gene calls are TRBV7-9 and TRBJ2-1; D assignment may be TRBD1 or TRBD2 (6 bases each). CDR3 size: 17 residues. Between the trimmed V and J ends, which lost 3 bases and 1 base, there was a span of 16 bases. The germline V gene encodes CDR1 SEHNR and CDR2 FQNEAQ (reference sequence).

This sequence joins TRBV19 and TRBJ2-1; 8 positions match TRBD2. Germline V gives CDR1 LNHDA, CDR2 SQIVND (reference sequence). V lost 2 bases to trimming and J lost 9 bases; unmatched junction nucleotides: 6. This CDR3 has 14 residues. CDR3 nucleotides: TGTGCCAGTAGTATACGCGGGAGCGGGGGTGAGCAGTTCTTC. Translation gives CASSIRGSGGEQFF.

The chain combines TRBV19 with TRBJ1-2, with TRBD1 as a possible D gene (5 bases). CDR1 and CDR2 from the germline V gene are LNHDA and SQIVND (reference sequence). The CDR3 totals 14 residues. Trimming stripped 3 bases from V and 4 bases from J, with 12 bases between. CDR3 DNA sequence: TGTGCCAGTAGTATTTCCCAGGGAAGCTATGGCTACACCTTC. Translation gives CASSISQGSYGYTF.

In this sample, this clone turned up once. The chain couples TRBV20-1 to TRBJ2-1, with D unresolved. The CDR3 has 13 amino acids. V was pared by 3 bases and J by 11 bases, with 17 bases between. Germline V gene lookup returns CDR1 DFQATT and CDR2 SNEGSKA (reference sequence). CDR3 region: CSASYTRMIQQFF. CDR3 in DNA: TGCAGTGCTAGTTATACACGGATGATCCAGCAGTTCTTC.

The rearrangement links TRBV28 to TRBJ2-2; D is unresolved. This CDR3 spans 10 amino acids. Germline V gene lookup returns CDR1 MDHEN and CDR2 SYDVKM. The ends were cut back, 6 bases at V and 6 bases at J, with 2 bases in the middle. For the CDR3, the DNA is TGTGCCAGCAGATCCGGGGAGCTGTTTTTT. This sequence encodes CASRSGELFF.

The genes are TRBV6-5 and TRBJ1-5; D is uncertain. V dropped 6 bases and J dropped 4 bases, with 13 bases sitting between them. From germline, CDR1 is MNHEY and CDR2 SVGAGI. CDR3 size: 14 residues. CDR3: CASSDAYRNQPQHF. The CDR3 bases are TGTGCCAGCAGCGACGCCTACCGTAATCAGCCCCAGCATTTT.

J is TRBJ1-2 and V is TRBV5-1; 9 bases are shared with TRBD1. Trimming took 2 bases from V and 8 from J; bases not matched to a gene: 10. This CDR3 is 15 amino acids long. The V gene's germline CDR1 is SGHRS and CDR2 YFSETQ. The CDR3 region has the DNA TGCGCCAGCAGCTTACACTCGGGACAGGGTAAAGGCTACACCTTC. Translated, it gives CASSLHSGQGKGYTF.

This rearrangement joins TRBV19 to TRBJ2-2; 9 bases map to TRBD1. CDR3 size: 14 residues. Germline V lookup: CDR1 LNHDA, CDR2 SQIVND (reference sequence). V lost 4 bases, J lost 6 bases, and 3 bases stayed unmatched. The CDR3, as DNA: TGTGCCAGTAGTACGGACAGGGGTGCCGGGGAGCTGTTTTTT. It specifies CASSTDRGAGELFF.

This sequence joins TRBV9 and TRBJ1-1, with 7 bases lining up with TRBD1. After removal of 0 bases from V and 1 base from J, the junction contained 15 bases not matched to a gene. Germline CDR1 reads SGDLS; CDR2 reads YYNGEE. CDR3 length: 19 amino acids. CDR3 nucleotides: TGTGCCAGCAGCGTAGAGCCCCAGGGGGGCAATTTGTGGAACACTGAAGCTTTCTTT. As protein: CASSVEPQGGNLWNTEAFF. Full variable domain (outside the CDR3, taken from reference TRBV9 and TRBJ1-1): DSGVTQTPKHLITATGQRVTLRCSPRSGDLSVYWYQQSLDQGLQFLIQYYNGEERAKGNILERFSAQQFPDLHSELNLSSLELGDSALYFCASSVEPQGGNLWNTEAFFGQGTRLTVV.

This chain links TRBV7-8 with TRBJ1-6; 9 bases are shared with TRBD1. This CDR3 region has 16 residues. V shed 5 bases and J 14 bases; nucleotides not matched to a gene: 16. Germline assignment: CDR1 SGHVS and CDR2 FQNEAQ. The CDR3 coding sequence is TGTGCCAGCAGCGCAGTTACCGGGACAGGGCTAGGGACCCTCCACTTT. This codes for CASSAVTGTGLGTLHF.

The sample holds a few counts of this clone. The chain employs TRBV5-6 and TRBJ2-7; D is perhaps TRBD2 (6 bases). The CDR3 has 14 residues. CDR1 and CDR2 (germline): SGHDT, YYEEEE. Trimming took off 0 bases at V and 5 bases at J, with 12 bases between the two ends. The CDR3 coding sequence is TGTGCCAGCAGCTTGGTTGCGGGGATCAACGAGCAGTACTTC. Its protein product is CASSLVAGINEQYF.